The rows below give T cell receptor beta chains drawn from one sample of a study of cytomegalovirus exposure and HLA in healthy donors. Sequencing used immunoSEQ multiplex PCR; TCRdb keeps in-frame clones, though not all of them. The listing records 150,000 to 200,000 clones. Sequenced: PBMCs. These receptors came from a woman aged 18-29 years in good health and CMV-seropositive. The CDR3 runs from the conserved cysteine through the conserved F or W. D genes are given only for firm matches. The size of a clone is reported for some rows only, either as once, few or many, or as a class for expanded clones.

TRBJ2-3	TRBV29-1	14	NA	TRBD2	CSVYTGGSTDTQYF	TGCAGCGTTTATACGGGGGGATCTACAGATACGCAGTATTTT
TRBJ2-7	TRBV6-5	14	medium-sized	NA	CASSYGAATYEQYF	TGTGCCAGCAGTTACGGGGCCGCTACGTACGAGCAGTACTTC
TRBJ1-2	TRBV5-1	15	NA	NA	CASSLEGPGVYGYTF	TGCGCCAGCAGCTTGGAGGGGCCAGGAGTCTATGGCTACACCTTC
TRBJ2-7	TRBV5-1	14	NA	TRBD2	CASSVTSGSYEQYF	TGCGCCAGCAGCGTGACTAGCGGGAGTTACGAGCAGTACTTC
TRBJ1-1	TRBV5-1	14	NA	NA	CASSSGEGNTEAFF	TGCGCCAGCAGCTCCGGAGAGGGAAACACTGAAGCTTTCTTT
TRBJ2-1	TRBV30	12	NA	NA	CAWSDLASEQFF	TGTGCCTGGAGCGATCTAGCGAGTGAGCAGTTCTTC
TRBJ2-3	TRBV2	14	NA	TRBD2	CASDLAGLRGTQYF	TGTGCCAGCGATCTAGCGGGGCTGCGGGGTACGCAGTATTTT
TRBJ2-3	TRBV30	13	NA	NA	CAWSPLNTDTQYF	TGTGCCTGGAGTCCCTTAAACACAGATACGCAGTATTTT
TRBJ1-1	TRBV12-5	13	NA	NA	CASGLDNHTEAFF	TGTGCTAGTGGCTTGGACAACCACACTGAAGCTTTCTTT
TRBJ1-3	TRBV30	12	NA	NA	CAWSVSGNTIYF	TGTGCCTGGAGCGTCTCTGGAAACACCATATATTTT
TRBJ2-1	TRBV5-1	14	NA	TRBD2	CASSLGEGSDEQFF	TGCGCCAGCAGCTTGGGGGAGGGGTCGGATGAGCAGTTCTTC
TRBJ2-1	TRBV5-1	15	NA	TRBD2	CASRDPSGTNNEQFF	TGCGCCAGCAGGGACCCTAGCGGGACAAACAATGAGCAGTTCTTC
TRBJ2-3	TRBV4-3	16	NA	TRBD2	CASSQKGRGGTDTQYF	TGCGCCAGCAGCCAAAAGGGGCGGGGGGGCACAGATACGCAGTATTTT
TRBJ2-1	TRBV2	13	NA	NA	CANRRDSGGEQFF	TGTGCCAACCGCCGGGACTCTGGGGGTGAGCAGTTCTTC
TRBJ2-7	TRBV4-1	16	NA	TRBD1	CASSQERMGQYYEQYF	TGCGCCAGCAGCCAAGAAAGGATGGGACAGTATTACGAGCAGTACTTC
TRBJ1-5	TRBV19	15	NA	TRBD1	CASTPSTGTGQPQHF	TGTGCCAGTACGCCCTCGACAGGGACAGGACAGCCCCAGCATTTT
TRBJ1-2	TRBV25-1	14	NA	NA	CASVRRVGPYGYTF	TGTGCCAGCGTTCGGCGGGTGGGCCCCTATGGCTACACCTTC
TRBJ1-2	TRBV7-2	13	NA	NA	CASSLGLYGGYTF	TGTGCCAGCAGCTTGGGACTATATGGTGGCTACACCTTC
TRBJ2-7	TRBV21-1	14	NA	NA	CASSSRTRGYEQYF	TGTGCCAGCAGCAGCCGGACTAGAGGCTACGAGCAGTACTTC
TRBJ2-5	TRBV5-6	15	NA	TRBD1	CASSHLTRGRETQYF	TGTGCCAGCAGCCACCTTACCAGGGGGCGAGAGACCCAGTACTTC
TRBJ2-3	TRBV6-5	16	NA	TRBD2	CASSYSSRGGQDTQYF	TGTGCCAGCAGTTACAGTTCGCGGGGGGGCCAAGATACGCAGTATTTT
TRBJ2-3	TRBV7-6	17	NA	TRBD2	CASSLDLIGEGTDTQYF	TGTGCCAGCAGCTTAGATTTGATTGGGGAGGGGACAGATACGCAGTATTTT
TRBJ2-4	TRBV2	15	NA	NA	CASRLRIEAKNIQYF	TGTGCCAGCAGGCTGAGGATCGAAGCCAAAAACATTCAGTACTTC
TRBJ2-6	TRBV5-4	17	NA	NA	CASSLVGVRGGANVLTF	TGTGCCAGCAGCTTGGTCGGGGTCAGAGGTGGGGCCAACGTCCTGACTTTC
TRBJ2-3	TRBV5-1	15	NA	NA	CASRELMQGTDTQYF	TGCGCCAGCAGGGAACTGATGCAGGGCACAGATACGCAGTATTTT
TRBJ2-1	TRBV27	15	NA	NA	CASSLTGGPGNEQFF	TGTGCCAGCAGTTTAACGGGGGGCCCGGGGAATGAGCAGTTCTTC
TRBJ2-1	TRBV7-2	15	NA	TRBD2	CASRPTSGTYNEQFF	TGTGCCAGCAGACCCACTAGCGGAACCTACAATGAGCAGTTCTTC
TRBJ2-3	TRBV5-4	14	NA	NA	CASSGVSGTDTQYF	TGTGCCAGCAGCGGGGTTAGCGGCACAGATACGCAGTATTTT
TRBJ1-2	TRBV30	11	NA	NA	CAWSVQKGYTF	TGTGCCTGGAGTGTACAGAAAGGCTACACCTTC
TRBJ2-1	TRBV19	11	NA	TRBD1	CASRTGSEQFF	TGTGCCAGTAGGACAGGGTCAGAGCAGTTCTTC
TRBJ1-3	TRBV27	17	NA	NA	CASSPRTEFYSGNTIYF	TGTGCCAGCAGTCCGAGGACAGAATTTTACTCTGGAAACACCATATATTTT
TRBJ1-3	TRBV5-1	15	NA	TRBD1	CASSWTGNSGNTIYF	TGCGCCAGCAGCTGGACAGGGAACTCTGGAAACACCATATATTTT
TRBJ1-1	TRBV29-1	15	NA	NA	CSVGAQGQGGTEAFF	TGCAGCGTCGGTGCTCAAGGGCAGGGTGGCACTGAAGCTTTCTTT
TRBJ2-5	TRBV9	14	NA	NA	CASSVSGRLETQYF	TGTGCCAGCAGCGTATCAGGGCGTTTGGAGACCCAGTACTTC
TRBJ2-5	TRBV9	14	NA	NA	CASSVATSTETQYF	TGTGCCAGCAGCGTAGCGACTAGTACTGAGACCCAGTACTTC
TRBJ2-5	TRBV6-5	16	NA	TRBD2	CASSYTGLAALETQYF	TGTGCCAGCAGTTATACGGGACTAGCGGCTTTGGAGACCCAGTACTTC
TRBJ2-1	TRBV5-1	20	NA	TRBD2	CASSWTTTSGRNIRGNEQFF	TGCGCCAGCAGCTGGACAACGACTAGCGGGAGGAATATAAGAGGCAATGAGCAGTTCTTC
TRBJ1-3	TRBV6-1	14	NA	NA	CAARERGLGNTIYF	TGTGCCGCCAGGGAAAGGGGTCTTGGAAACACCATATATTTT
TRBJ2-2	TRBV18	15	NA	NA	CASSPRAGNTGELFF	TGTGCCAGCTCACCAAGGGCGGGAAACACCGGGGAGCTGTTTTTT
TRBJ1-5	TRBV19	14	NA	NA	CASSEMVSGQPQHF	TGTGCCAGTAGTGAGATGGTTTCGGGTCAGCCCCAGCATTTT
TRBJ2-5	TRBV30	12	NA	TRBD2	CAWSVTRGAQYF	TGTGCCTGGAGCGTCACCCGGGGGGCCCAGTACTTC
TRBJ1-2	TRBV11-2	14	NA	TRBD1	CASSLERGQGATDF	TGTGCCAGCAGCTTAGAAAGGGGTCAGGGGGCGACGGATTTC
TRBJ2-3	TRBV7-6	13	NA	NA	CASSLLGGDTQYF	TGTGCCAGCAGCTTATTGGGGGGAGATACGCAGTATTTT
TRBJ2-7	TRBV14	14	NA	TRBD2	CASSWRMGLTEKYF	TGTGCCAGCAGCTGGAGAATGGGACTAACGGAAAAGTACTTC
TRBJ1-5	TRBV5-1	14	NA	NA	CASSLAPGIQPQHF	TGCGCCAGCAGCTTGGCGCCAGGGATTCAGCCCCAGCATTTT
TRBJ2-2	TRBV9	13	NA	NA	CASGEGNTGELFF	TGTGCCAGTGGTGAGGGCAACACCGGGGAGCTGTTTTTT
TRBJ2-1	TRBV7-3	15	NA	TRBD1	CASSFDRGNHNEQFF	TGTGCCAGCAGCTTTGACAGGGGGAATCACAATGAGCAGTTCTTC
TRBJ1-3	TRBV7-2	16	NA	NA	CASSHKDSRPGNTIYF	TGTGCCAGCAGCCACAAGGACAGCAGACCTGGAAACACCATATATTTT
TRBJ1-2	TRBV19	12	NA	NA	CASETGSYGYTF	TGTGCCAGTGAGACAGGCAGCTATGGCTACACCTTC
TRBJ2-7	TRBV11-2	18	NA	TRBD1	CASSSYQTWDRGSYEQYF	TGTGCCAGCAGCAGTTATCAAACCTGGGACAGGGGCTCCTACGAGCAGTACTTC
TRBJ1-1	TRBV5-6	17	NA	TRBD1	CASSFELGGAGNTEAFF	TGTGCCAGCAGCTTTGAGTTAGGGGGCGCCGGGAACACTGAAGCTTTCTTT
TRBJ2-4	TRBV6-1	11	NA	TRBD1	CASSTGGIQYF	TGTGCCAGCAGTACAGGGGGCATTCAGTACTTC
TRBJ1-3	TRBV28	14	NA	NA	CASRLRISGNTIYF	TGTGCCAGCAGATTGCGGATCTCTGGAAACACCATATATTTT
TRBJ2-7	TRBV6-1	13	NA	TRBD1	CASNRGRAYEQYF	TGTGCCAGCAACAGGGGTCGTGCCTACGAGCAGTACTTC
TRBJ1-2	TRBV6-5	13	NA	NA	CASSPTPGTGYTF	TGTGCCAGCAGTCCTACCCCGGGTACTGGCTACACCTTC
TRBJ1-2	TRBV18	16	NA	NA	CASSPPGQPANYGYTF	TGTGCCAGCTCACCACCGGGACAACCAGCTAACTATGGCTACACCTTC
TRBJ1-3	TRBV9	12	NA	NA	CASSTGGNTIYF	TGTGCCAGCAGCACGGGAGGAAACACCATATATTTT
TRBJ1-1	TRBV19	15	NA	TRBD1	CASSAWTGKNTEAFF	TGTGCCAGTAGTGCGTGGACAGGCAAGAACACTGAAGCTTTCTTT
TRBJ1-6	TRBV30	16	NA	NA	CAWEPFRSSYNSPLHF	TGTGCCTGGGAGCCATTTCGGAGCTCCTATAATTCACCCCTCCACTTT